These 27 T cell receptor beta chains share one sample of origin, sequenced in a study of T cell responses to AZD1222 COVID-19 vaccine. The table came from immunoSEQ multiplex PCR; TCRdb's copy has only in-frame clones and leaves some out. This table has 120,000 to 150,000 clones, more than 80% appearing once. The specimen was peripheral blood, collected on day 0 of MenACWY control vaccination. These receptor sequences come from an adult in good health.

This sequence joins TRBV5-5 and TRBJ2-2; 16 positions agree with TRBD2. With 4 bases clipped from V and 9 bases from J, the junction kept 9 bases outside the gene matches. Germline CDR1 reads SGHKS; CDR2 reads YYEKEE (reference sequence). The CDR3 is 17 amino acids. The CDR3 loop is CASSGGTSGRASWELFF. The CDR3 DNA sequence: TGTGCCAGCAGCGGCGGGACTAGCGGGAGGGCCAGCTGGGAGCTGTTTTTT.

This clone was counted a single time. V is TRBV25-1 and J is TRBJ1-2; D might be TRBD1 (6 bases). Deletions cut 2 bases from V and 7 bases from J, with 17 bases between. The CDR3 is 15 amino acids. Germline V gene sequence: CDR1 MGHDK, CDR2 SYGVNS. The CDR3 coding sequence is TGTGCCAGCAGTGAAGCCCTAGGACAGACAGGTGGCTACACCTTC. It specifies CASSEALGQTGGYTF.

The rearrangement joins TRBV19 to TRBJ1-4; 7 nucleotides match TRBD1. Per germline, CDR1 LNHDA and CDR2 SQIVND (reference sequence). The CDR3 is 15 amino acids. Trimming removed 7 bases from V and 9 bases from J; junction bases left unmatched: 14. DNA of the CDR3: TGTGCCAGTACTCCAAGCCTCGGGACAGTTAAAAAACTGTTTTTT. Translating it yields CASTPSLGTVKKLFF.

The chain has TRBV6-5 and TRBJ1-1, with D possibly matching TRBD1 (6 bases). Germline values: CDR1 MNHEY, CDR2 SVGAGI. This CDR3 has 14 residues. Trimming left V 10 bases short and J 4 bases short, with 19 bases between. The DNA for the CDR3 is TGTGCCACCAAGGGGGGTACAGGGAGCACTGAAGCTTTCTTT. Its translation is CATKGGTGSTEAFF.

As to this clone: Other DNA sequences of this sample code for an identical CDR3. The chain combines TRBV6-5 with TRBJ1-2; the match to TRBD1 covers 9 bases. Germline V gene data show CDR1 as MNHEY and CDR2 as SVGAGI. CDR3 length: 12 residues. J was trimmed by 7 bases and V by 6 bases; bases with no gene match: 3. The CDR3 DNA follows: TGTGCCAGCAGCACAGGGGGCCGTGGCTACACCTTC. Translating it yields CASSTGGRGYTF.

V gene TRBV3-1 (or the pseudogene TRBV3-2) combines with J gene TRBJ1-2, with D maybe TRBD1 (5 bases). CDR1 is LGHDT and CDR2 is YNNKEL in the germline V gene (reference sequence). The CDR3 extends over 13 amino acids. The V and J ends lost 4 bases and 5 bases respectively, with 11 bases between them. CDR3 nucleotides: TGTGCCAGCAGCCTGCGGGGCCATTATGGCTACACCTTC. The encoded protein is CASSLRGHYGYTF.

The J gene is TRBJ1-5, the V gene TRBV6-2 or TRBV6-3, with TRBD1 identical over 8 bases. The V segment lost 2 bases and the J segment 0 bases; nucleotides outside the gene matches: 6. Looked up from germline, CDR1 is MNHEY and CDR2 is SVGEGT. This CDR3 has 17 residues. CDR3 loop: CASSYHGQGYSNQPQHF. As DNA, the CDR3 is TGTGCCAGCAGTTACCATGGACAGGGATATAGCAATCAGCCCCAGCATTTT.

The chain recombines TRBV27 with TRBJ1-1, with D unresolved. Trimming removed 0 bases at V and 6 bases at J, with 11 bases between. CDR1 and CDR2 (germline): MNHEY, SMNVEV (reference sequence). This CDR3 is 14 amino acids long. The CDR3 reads CASSLSWGTPEAFF. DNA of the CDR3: TGTGCCAGCAGTTTATCGTGGGGAACACCTGAAGCTTTCTTT.

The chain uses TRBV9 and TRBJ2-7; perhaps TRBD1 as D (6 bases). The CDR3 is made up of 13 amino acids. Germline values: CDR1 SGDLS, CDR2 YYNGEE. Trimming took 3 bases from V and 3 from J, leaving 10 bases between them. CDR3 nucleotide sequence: TGTGCCAGCAGCGCCACAGGGTTCTACGAGCAGTACTTC. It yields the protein CASSATGFYEQYF. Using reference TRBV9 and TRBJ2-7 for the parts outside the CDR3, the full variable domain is DSGVTQTPKHLITATGQRVTLRCSPRSGDLSVYWYQQSLDQGLQFLIQYYNGEERAKGNILERFSAQQFPDLHSELNLSSLELGDSALYFCASSATGFYEQYFGPGTRLTVT.

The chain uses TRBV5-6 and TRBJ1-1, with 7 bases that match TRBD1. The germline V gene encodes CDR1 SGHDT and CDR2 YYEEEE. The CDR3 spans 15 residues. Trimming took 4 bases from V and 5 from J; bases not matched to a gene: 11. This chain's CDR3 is CASSPVGQPLTEAFF. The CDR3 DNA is TGTGCCAGCAGCCCCGTGGGACAGCCATTAACTGAAGCTTTCTTT.

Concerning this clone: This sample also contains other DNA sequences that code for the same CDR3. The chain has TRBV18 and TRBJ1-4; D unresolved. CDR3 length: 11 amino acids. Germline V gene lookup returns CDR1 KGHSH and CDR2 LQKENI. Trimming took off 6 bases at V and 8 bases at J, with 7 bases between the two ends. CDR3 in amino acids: CASSLGEKLFF. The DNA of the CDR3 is TGTGCCAGCTCGCTCGGGGAAAAACTGTTTTTT.

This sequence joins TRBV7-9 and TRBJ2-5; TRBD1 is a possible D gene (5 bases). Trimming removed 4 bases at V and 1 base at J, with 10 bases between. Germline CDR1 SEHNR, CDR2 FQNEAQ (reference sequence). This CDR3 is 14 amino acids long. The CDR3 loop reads CASSYRQTQETQYF. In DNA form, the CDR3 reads TGTGCCAGCAGCTATAGACAGACCCAAGAGACCCAGTACTTC.

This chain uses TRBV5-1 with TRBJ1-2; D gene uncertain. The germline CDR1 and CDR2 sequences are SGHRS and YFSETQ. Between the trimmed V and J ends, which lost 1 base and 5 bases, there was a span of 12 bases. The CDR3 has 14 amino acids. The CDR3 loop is CASSLNQDLYGYTF. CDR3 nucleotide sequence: TGCGCCAGCAGCTTGAACCAGGACCTTTATGGCTACACCTTC.

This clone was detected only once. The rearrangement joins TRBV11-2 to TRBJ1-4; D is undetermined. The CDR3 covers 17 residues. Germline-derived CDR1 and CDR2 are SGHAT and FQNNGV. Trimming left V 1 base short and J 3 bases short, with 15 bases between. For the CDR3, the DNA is TGTGCCAGCAGCTTAGGACTCCCCCTAAGGGCTAATGAAAAACTGTTTTTT. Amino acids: CASSLGLPLRANEKLFF. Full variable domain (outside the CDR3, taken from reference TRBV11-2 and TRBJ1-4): EAGVAQSPRYKIIEKRQSVAFWCNPISGHATLYWYQQILGQGPKLLIQFQNNGVVDDSQLPKDRFSAERLKGVDSTLKIQPAKLEDSAVYLCASSLGLPLRANEKLFFGSGTQLSVL.

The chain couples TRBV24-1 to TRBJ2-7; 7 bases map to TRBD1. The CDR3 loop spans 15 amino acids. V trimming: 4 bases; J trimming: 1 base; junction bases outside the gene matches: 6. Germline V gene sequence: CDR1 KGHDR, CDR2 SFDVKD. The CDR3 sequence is CATSESDRASYEQYF. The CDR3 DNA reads TGTGCCACCAGTGAGAGTGACAGGGCATCCTACGAGCAGTACTTC.

The chain's CDR3 is CASSVGGRSNQPQHF. The DNA of the CDR3 is TGTGCCAGCAGCGTAGGTGGGAGGAGCAATCAGCCCCAGCATTTT. This rearrangement joins TRBV9 to TRBJ1-5; no reliable D call. The V gene lost 0 bases and the J gene lost 1 base, with 8 bases spanning the gap. The V gene's germline CDR1 is SGDLS and CDR2 YYNGEE. The CDR3 totals 15 residues.

The CDR3: CASSLKVLGGHGNTIYF. For the CDR3, the DNA is TGTGCCAGCAGCTTAAAGGTTCTGGGGGGCCACGGAAACACCATATATTTT. The V call is TRBV7-9, the J call TRBJ1-3; tentatively, D is TRBD1 (6 bases). Germline CDR1 and CDR2: SEHNR and FQNEAQ (reference sequence). The length of the CDR3 is 17 residues. Trimming removed 2 bases at V and 4 bases at J, with 18 bases between.

The CDR3 spells CSVVSGHPSYGYTF. As DNA, the CDR3 is TGCAGCGTTGTCTCCGGCCATCCTAGCTATGGCTACACCTTC. The chain uses TRBV29-1 and TRBJ1-2; no reliable D call. Germline V lookup: CDR1 SQVTM, CDR2 ANQGSEA. The CDR3 is made up of 14 amino acids. The ends were cut back, 4 bases at V and 4 bases at J, with 16 bases in the middle.

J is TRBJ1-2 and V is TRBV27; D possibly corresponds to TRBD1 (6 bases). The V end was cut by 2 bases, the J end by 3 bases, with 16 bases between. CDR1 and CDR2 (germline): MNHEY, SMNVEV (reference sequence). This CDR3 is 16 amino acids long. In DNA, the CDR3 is TGTGCCAGCAGTTTAACCAGGGGATTTGATGACTATGGCTACACCTTC. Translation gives CASSLTRGFDDYGYTF.

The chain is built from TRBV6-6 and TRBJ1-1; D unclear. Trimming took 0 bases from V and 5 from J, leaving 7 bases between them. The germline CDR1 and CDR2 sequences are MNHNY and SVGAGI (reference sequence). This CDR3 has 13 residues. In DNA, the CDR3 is TGTGCCAGCAGTTACTCCGGTGGGACTGAAGCTTTCTTT. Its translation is CASSYSGGTEAFF.

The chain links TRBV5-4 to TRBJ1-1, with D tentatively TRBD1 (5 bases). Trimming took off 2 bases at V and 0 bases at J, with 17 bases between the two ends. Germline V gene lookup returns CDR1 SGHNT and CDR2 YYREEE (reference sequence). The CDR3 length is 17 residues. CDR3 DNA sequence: TGTGCCAGCAGCTTTGAGACAGTGACATCCATGAACACTGAAGCTTTCTTT. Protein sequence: CASSFETVTSMNTEAFF.

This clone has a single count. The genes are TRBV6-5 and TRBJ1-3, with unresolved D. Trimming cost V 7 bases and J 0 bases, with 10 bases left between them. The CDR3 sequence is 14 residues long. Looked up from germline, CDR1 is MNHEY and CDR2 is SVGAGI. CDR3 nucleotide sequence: TGTGCCAGCAAAGACGGAAGCTCTGGAAACACCATATATTTT. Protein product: CASKDGSSGNTIYF.

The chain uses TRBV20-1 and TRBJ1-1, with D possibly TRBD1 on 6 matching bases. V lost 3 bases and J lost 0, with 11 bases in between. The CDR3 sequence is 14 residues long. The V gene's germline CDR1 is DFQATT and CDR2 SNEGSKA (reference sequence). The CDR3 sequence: CSASRQGMNTEAFF. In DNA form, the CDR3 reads TGCAGTGCTAGTCGTCAGGGGATGAACACTGAAGCTTTCTTT.

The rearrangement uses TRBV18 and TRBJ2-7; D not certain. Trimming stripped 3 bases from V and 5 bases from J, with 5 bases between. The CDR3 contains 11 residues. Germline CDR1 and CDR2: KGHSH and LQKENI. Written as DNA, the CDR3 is TGTGCCAGCTCACCGGACGACGAGCAGTACTTC. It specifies CASSPDDEQYF.

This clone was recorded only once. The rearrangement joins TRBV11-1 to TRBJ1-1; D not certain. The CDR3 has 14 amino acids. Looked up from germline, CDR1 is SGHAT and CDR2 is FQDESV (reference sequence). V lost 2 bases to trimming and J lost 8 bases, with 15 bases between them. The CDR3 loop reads CASSLKSGVGEAFF. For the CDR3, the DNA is TGTGCCAGCAGCTTAAAATCTGGGGTCGGAGAAGCTTTCTTT.

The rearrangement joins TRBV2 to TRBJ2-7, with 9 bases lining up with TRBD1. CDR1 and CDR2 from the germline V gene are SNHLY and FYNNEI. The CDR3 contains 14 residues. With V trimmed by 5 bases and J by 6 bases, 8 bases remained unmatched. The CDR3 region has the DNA TGTGCCAGCAGTTGGGACAGGGCACTATTCGAGCAGTACTTC. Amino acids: CASSWDRALFEQYF.

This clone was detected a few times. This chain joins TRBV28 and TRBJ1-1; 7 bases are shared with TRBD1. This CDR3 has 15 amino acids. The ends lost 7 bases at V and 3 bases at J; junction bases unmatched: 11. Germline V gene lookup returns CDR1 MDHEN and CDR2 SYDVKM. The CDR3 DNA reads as TGTGCCAGCAACCTAGGGGAGGGGGCGTACACTGAAGCTTTCTTT. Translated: CASNLGEGAYTEAFF.